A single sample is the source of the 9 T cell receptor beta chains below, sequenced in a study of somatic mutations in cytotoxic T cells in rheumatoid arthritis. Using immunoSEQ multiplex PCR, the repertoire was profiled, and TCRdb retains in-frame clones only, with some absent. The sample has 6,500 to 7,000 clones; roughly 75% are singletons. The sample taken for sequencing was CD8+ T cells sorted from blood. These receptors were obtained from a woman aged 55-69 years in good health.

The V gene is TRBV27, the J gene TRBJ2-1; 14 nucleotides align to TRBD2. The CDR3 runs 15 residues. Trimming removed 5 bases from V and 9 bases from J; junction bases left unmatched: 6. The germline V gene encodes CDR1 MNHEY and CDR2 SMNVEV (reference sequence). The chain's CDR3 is CASSLGTSGRGEQFF. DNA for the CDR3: TGTGCCAGCAGTCTGGGGACTAGCGGGAGAGGTGAGCAGTTCTTC.

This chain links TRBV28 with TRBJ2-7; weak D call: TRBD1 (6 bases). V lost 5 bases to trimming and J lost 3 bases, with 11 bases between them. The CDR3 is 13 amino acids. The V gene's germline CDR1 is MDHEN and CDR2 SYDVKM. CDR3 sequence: CASSPTGIYEQYF. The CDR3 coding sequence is TGTGCCAGCAGTCCCACAGGGATCTACGAGCAGTACTTC.

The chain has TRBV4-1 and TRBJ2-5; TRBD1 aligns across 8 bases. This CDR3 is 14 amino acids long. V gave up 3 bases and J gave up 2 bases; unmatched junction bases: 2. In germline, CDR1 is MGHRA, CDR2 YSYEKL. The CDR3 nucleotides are TGCGCCAGCAGCCAGCGGACAGGGCAAGAGACCCAGTACTTC. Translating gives CASSQRTGQETQYF.

Here the CDR3 DNA reads TGTGCCAGCAGTCATACAGGGGAGATCTCCTACGAGCAGTACTTC. Its translation: CASSHTGEISYEQYF. The genes are TRBV2 and TRBJ2-7, with TRBD1 identical over 7 bases. The junction had 7 bases not matched to a gene; V was cut back by 5 bases and J by 0 bases. The germline V gene encodes CDR1 SNHLY and CDR2 FYNNEI. The CDR3 loop spans 15 amino acids.

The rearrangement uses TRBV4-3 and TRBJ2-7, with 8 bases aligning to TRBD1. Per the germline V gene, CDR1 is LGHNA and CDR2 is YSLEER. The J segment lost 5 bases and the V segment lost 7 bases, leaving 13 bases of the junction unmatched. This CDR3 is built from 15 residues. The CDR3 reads CASTFGQGGVNEQYF. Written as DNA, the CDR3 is TGCGCCAGCACCTTCGGACAGGGCGGTGTCAACGAGCAGTACTTC.

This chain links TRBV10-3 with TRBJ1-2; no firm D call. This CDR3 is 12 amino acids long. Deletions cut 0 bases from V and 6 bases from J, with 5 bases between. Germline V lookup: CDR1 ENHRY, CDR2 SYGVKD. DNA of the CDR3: TGTGCCATCAGTGAGTCGAGGGATGGCTACACCTTC. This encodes CAISESRDGYTF.

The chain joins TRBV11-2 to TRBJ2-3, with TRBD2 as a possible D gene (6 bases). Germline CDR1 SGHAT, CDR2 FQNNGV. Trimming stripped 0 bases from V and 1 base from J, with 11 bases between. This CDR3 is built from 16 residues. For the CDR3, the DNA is TGTGCCAGCAGCTTAGATCGGGGGTTCGGCACAGATACGCAGTATTTT. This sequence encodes CASSLDRGFGTDTQYF.

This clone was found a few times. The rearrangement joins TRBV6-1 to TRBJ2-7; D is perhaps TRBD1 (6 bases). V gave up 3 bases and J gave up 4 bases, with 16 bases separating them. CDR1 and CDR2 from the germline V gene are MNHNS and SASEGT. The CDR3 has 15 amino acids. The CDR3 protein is CASSEFATQGYEQYF. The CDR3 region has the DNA TGTGCCAGCAGTGAGTTCGCCACACAGGGATACGAGCAGTACTTC.

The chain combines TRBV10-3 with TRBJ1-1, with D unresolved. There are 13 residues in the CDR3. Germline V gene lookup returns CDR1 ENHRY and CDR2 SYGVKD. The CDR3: CAHSGGGGSEAFF. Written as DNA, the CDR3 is TGTGCTCACTCGGGAGGAGGCGGGTCTGAAGCTTTCTTT.